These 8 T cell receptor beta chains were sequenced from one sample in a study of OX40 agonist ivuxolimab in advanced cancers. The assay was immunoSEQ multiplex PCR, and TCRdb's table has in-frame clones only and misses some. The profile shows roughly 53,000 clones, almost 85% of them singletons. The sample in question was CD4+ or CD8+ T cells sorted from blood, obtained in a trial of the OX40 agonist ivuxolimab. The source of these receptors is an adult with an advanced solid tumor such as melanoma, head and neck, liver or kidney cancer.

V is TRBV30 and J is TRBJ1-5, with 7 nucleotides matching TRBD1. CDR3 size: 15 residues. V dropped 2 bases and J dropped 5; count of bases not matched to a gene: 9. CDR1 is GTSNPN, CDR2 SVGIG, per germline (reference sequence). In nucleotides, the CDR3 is TGTGCCTGGAGTTTCCGGGACAGAGTCGATCAGCCCCAGCATTTT. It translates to CAWSFRDRVDQPQHF.

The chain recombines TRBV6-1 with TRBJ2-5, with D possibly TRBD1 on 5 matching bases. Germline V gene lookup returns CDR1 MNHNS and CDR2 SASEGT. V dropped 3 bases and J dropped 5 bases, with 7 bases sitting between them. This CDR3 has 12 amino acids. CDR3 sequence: CASSDRAETQYF. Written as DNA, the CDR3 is TGTGCCAGCAGTGACAGGGCGGAGACCCAGTACTTC.

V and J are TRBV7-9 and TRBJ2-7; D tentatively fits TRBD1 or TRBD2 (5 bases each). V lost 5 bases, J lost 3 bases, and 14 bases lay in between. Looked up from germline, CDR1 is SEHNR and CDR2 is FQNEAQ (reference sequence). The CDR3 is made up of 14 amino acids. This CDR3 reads CASSPRDGYYEQYF. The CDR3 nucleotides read TGTGCCAGCAGCCCCCGGGACGGATACTACGAGCAGTACTTC.

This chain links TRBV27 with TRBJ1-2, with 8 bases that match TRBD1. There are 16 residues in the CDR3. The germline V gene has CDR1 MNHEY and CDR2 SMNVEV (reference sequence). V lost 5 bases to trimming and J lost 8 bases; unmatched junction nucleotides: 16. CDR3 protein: CASSPGTGRGVSGYTF. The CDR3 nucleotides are TGTGCCAGCAGTCCCGGGACAGGTCGTGGGGTATCGGGCTACACCTTC.

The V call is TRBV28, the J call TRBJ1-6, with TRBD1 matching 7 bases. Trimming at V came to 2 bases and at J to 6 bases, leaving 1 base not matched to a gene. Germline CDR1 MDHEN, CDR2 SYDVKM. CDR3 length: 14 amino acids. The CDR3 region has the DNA TGTGCCAGCAGTTTAGGGACAGCTAATTCACCCCTCCACTTT. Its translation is CASSLGTANSPLHF.

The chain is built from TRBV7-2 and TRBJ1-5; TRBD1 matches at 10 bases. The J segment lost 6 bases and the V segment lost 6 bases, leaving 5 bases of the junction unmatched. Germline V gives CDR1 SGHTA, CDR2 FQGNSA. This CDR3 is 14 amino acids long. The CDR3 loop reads CASRETGGGQPQHF. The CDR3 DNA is TGTGCCAGCAGAGAGACAGGGGGCGGTCAGCCCCAGCATTTT.

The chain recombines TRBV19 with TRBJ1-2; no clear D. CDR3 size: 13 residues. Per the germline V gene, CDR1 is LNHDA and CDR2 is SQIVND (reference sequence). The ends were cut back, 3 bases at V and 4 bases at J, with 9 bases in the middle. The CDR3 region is CASSMAQLYGYTF. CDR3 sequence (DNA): TGTGCCAGTAGTATGGCACAACTCTATGGCTACACCTTC.

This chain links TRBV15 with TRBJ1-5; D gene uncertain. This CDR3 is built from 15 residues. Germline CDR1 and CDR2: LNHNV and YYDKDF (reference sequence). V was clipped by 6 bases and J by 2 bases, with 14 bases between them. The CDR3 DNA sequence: TGTGCCACCAGGACCGGAGGGAGGGGCAATCAGCCCCAGCATTTT. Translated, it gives CATRTGGRGNQPQHF.